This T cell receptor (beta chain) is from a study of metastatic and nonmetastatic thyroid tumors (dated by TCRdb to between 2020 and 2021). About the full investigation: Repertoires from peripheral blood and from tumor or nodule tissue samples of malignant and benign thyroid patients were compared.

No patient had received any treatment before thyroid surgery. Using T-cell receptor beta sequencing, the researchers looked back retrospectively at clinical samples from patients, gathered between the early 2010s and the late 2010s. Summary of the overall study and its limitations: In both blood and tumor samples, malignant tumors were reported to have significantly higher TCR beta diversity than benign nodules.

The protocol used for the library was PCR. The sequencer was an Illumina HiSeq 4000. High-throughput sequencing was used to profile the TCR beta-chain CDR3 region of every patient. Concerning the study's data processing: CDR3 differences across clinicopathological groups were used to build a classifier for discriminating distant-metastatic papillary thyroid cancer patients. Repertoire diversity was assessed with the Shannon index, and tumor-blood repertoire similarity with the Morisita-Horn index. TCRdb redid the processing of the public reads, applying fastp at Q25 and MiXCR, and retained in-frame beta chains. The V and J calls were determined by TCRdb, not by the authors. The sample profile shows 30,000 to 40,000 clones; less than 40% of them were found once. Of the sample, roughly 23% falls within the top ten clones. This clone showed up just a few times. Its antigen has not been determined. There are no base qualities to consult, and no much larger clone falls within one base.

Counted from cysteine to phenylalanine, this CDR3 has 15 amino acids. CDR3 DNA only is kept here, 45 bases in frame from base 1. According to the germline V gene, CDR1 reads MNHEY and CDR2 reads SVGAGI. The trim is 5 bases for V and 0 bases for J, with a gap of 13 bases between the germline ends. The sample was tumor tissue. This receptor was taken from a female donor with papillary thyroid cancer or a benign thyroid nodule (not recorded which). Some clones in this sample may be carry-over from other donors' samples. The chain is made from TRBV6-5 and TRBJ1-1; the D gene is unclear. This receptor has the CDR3 CASSHYATLNTEAFF. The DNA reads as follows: TGTGCCAGCAGTCACTACGCTACGTTGAACACTGAAGCTTTCTTT.